Presented here are 12 T cell receptor beta chains from one specimen sequenced in a study of blood T cell repertoires in COVID-19. Measured with immunoSEQ multiplex PCR; TCRdb has only the in-frame clones, and not every one. The sample lists around 190,000 clones; about 83% were seen once. Specimen: peripheral blood. The receptors were gathered from a human donor in a cohort sampled during active COVID-19.

This chain uses TRBV27 with TRBJ2-7; D might be TRBD1 (6 bases). Germline V CDR1 and CDR2: MNHEY, SMNVEV (reference sequence). Deletions cut 3 bases from V and 2 bases from J, with 14 bases between. The CDR3 contains 15 residues. The CDR3 region is CASSFGGGSAYEQYF. The CDR3 region has the DNA TGTGCCAGCAGTTTCGGTGGGGGCTCCGCCTACGAGCAGTACTTC.

This chain connects TRBV18 to TRBJ2-7; 13 bases are shared with TRBD2. Germline V lookup: CDR1 KGHSH, CDR2 LQKENI. The CDR3 covers 15 residues. Trimming removed 4 bases from V and 2 bases from J; junction bases left unmatched: 2. The chain's CDR3 is CASSRTSGGTYEQYF. The CDR3 DNA reads as TGTGCCAGCTCACGGACTAGCGGGGGAACCTACGAGCAGTACTTC. Based on the CDR3 plus reference TRBV18 and TRBJ2-7, the full variable domain is NAGVMQNPRHLVRRRGQEARLRCSPMKGHSHVYWYRQLPEEGLKFMVYLQKENIIDESGMPKERFSAEFPKEGPSILRIQQVVRGDSAAYFCASSRTSGGTYEQYFGPGTRLTVT.

The chain combines TRBV19 with TRBJ1-5; TRBD1 matches 10 bases. V lost 4 bases and J lost 3; bases outside the gene matches: 6. Germline CDR1 LNHDA, CDR2 SQIVND (reference sequence). The CDR3 is made up of 16 amino acids. The CDR3 DNA reads TGTGCCAGTAGTAACCCGGACAGGGGGATCAATCAGCCCCAGCATTTT. Encoded protein: CASSNPDRGINQPQHF.

This clone was observed a handful of times. J is TRBJ2-7 and V is TRBV27; TRBD1 is a possible D gene (5 bases). Germline assignment: CDR1 MNHEY and CDR2 SMNVEV (reference sequence). This CDR3 has 14 amino acids. V lost 3 bases, J lost 4 bases, and 13 bases lay in between. Here the CDR3 reads CASSFVSGRYEQYF. The CDR3 DNA follows: TGTGCCAGCAGTTTTGTTTCAGGGCGGTACGAGCAGTACTTC.

The rearrangement uses TRBV7-2 and TRBJ1-2; 8 bases are a match to TRBD1. This CDR3 is 14 amino acids long. Per germline, CDR1 SGHTA and CDR2 FQGNSA. Trimming at V came to 5 bases and at J to 3 bases, leaving 5 bases not matched to a gene. The CDR3: CASSAQGAYYGYTF. The CDR3 nucleotides are TGTGCCAGCAGCGCCCAGGGGGCCTACTATGGCTACACCTTC.

The DNA of the CDR3 is TGCGCCAGCAGCGGCACCGGACTAGCGGGAAACTACGAGCAGTACTTC. As protein: CASSGTGLAGNYEQYF. V gene TRBV5-1 combines with J gene TRBJ2-7, with 12 bases fitting TRBD2. Germline V gives CDR1 SGHRS, CDR2 YFSETQ. This CDR3 contains 16 residues. The J segment lost 3 bases and the V segment lost 4 bases, leaving 8 bases of the junction unmatched.

A remark on this clone: This same CDR3 is encoded by further DNA sequences in the sample. V and J are TRBV6-5 and TRBJ2-7, with D possibly matching TRBD1 (6 bases). V was trimmed by 0 bases and J by 3 bases, leaving 9 bases between them. The CDR3 is 14 residues long. In germline, CDR1 is MNHEY, CDR2 SVGAGI. The CDR3 coding sequence is TGTGCCAGCAGTTACTCAGGGGGTAGCTACGAGCAGTACTTC. Encoded protein: CASSYSGGSYEQYF.

The rearrangement uses TRBV9 and TRBJ2-1; a weak D match, TRBD1 (6 bases). The CDR3 runs 15 residues. V gave up 0 bases and J gave up 7 bases, with 14 bases separating them. Germline values: CDR1 SGDLS, CDR2 YYNGEE. CDR3 protein: CASSVGVTGRNEQFF. DNA for the CDR3: TGTGCCAGCAGCGTAGGAGTCACAGGGCGAAATGAGCAGTTCTTC.

This clone came up a few times. This chain connects TRBV29-1 to TRBJ1-2; a possible D gene is TRBD1 (5 bases). This CDR3 contains 14 residues. V gave up 3 bases and J gave up 4 bases, with 15 bases separating them. Germline loops: CDR1 SQVTM, CDR2 ANQGSEA. The CDR3 nucleotides are TGCAGCGTTGATACAGGAGGAGGGACCTATGGCTACACCTTC. Its protein product is CSVDTGGGTYGYTF.

This clone appeared a few times. This sequence joins TRBV19 and TRBJ1-2, with no clear D. V was pared by 0 bases and J by 4 bases, with 9 bases between. This CDR3 has 14 amino acids. Germline loops: CDR1 LNHDA, CDR2 SQIVND (reference sequence). CDR3 nucleotide sequence: TGTGCCAGTAGTATAGATCTTTCCGTCTATGGCTACACCTTC. Translation: CASSIDLSVYGYTF. The full variable domain, rest sourced from reference TRBV19 and TRBJ1-2, is DGGITQSPKYLFRKEGQNVTLSCEQNLNHDAMYWYRQDPGQGLRLIYYSQIVNDFQKGDIAEGYSVSREKKESFPLTVTSAQKNPTAFYLCASSIDLSVYGYTFGSGTRLTVV.

The genes are TRBV4-2 and TRBJ2-1, with a tentative D call TRBD2 (6 bases). Per germline, CDR1 LGHNA and CDR2 YNFKEQ. V was clipped by 4 bases and J by 7 bases, with 17 bases between them. The CDR3 totals 15 residues. The CDR3 nucleotides read TGTGCCAGCAGCCCACGGGACTCTTACCTAAATGAGCAGTTCTTC. Protein: CASSPRDSYLNEQFF.

The chain joins TRBV3-1 (or the pseudogene TRBV3-2) to TRBJ2-5; 9 positions match TRBD2. V dropped 4 bases and J dropped 2; count of bases not matched to a gene: 2. The CDR3 consists of 14 residues. Germline values: CDR1 LGHDT, CDR2 YNNKEL (reference sequence). The CDR3 DNA reads TGTGCCAGCAGCCGTCTAGCGGGACAAGAGACCCAGTACTTC. This gives the protein CASSRLAGQETQYF.